The rows below give T cell receptor beta chains drawn from one sample of a study of blood T cell repertoires in COVID-19. Profiling relied on immunoSEQ multiplex PCR, and the TCRdb table lists in-frame clones only, not all of them. The sample records some 150,000 clones, roughly 84% being singletons. Sequencing was carried out using peripheral blood. The receptors were sampled from a woman aged 60 to 75 with acute or convalescent COVID-19. Each CDR3 is given with its conserved first and last residue. The order of the fields is clone size, D gene, CDR3 length, J gene, V gene, CDR3 protein, CDR3 DNA. D genes are given only for firm matches. Clone size is not always given. Where it is, it says once, few, many or a class for expanded clones.

NA	TRBD2	16	TRBJ2-2	TRBV2	CASSELAGGLTGELFF	TGTGCCAGCAGCGAACTAGCGGGGGGCCTAACCGGGGAGCTGTTTTTT
NA	NA	13	TRBJ2-3	TRBV9	CASTPGRSDTQYF	TGTGCCAGCACCCCGGGGAGGTCAGATACGCAGTATTTT
NA	NA	14	TRBJ1-4	TRBV11-3	CASSSSGVVEKLFF	TGTGCCAGCAGCTCCTCAGGGGTCGTCGAAAAACTGTTTTTT
NA	NA	13	TRBJ1-1	TRBV3-1/TRBV3-2	CASSSTANTEAFF	TGTGCCAGCAGTTCCACAGCGAACACTGAAGCTTTCTTT
NA	TRBD2	19	TRBJ2-2	TRBV4-3	CASSQGQLAGGPVTGELFF	TGCGCCAGCAGCCAAGGTCAACTAGCGGGGGGGCCTGTCACCGGGGAGCTGTTTTTT
NA	TRBD1	13	TRBJ1-1	TRBV12-3/TRBV12-4	CASSHTGVTEAFF	TGTGCCAGCAGTCACACAGGGGTCACTGAAGCTTTCTTT
NA	NA	14	TRBJ2-3	TRBV5-1	CASSTALSTDTQYF	TGCGCCAGCAGCACAGCCCTCAGCACAGATACGCAGTATTTT
NA	NA	15	TRBJ1-2	TRBV9	CASSIDSDSSAGYTF	TGTGCCAGCAGCATCGATTCGGACAGCTCCGCGGGCTACACCTTC
NA	TRBD2	13	TRBJ2-7	TRBV2	CAGNRQRGQEQYF	TGTGCCGGGAACAGGCAGCGGGGGCAGGAGCAGTACTTC
NA	TRBD1	15	TRBJ1-5	TRBV19	CASSIRTGPNQPQHF	TGTGCCAGTAGTATAAGGACAGGGCCAAATCAGCCCCAGCATTTT
NA	TRBD1	17	TRBJ2-7	TRBV11-3	CASSKRQGPSNTYEQYF	TGTGCCAGCAGCAAGCGACAGGGACCCTCAAATACCTACGAGCAGTACTTC
NA	NA	12	TRBJ2-5	TRBV12-3/TRBV12-4	CASSVRQETQYF	TGTGCCAGCAGTGTCCGACAGGAGACCCAGTACTTC
NA	NA	14	TRBJ2-3	TRBV4-1	CASSPNTGTDTQYF	TGCGCCAGCAGCCCAAATACAGGGACAGATACGCAGTATTTT
NA	TRBD2	18	TRBJ2-2	TRBV30	CAWSALRLAGGVTGELFF	TGTGCCTGGAGTGCCCTCAGACTAGCGGGGGGTGTCACCGGGGAGCTGTTTTTT
NA	TRBD1	15	TRBJ2-4	TRBV2	CASNGKGTVKNIQYF	TGTGCCAGCAACGGAAAAGGGACAGTTAAAAACATTCAGTACTTC
NA	NA	18	TRBJ2-2	TRBV4-2	CATSQDGGGLFQGGELFF	TGTGCCACCAGCCAAGATGGGGGGGGCCTGTTTCAAGGCGGGGAGCTGTTTTTT
NA	NA	13	TRBJ1-2	TRBV24-1	CATSNQGLYGYTF	TGTGCCACCAGTAACCAGGGCCTTTATGGCTACACCTTC
few	TRBD1	13	TRBJ1-4	TRBV30	CAWSRQGREKLFF	TGTGCCTGGAGCCGACAGGGGCGGGAAAAACTGTTTTTT
NA	TRBD1	13	TRBJ1-2	TRBV2	CARRDRANYGYTF	TGTGCCAGAAGGGACAGGGCCAACTATGGCTACACCTTC
NA	TRBD2	18	TRBJ2-2	TRBV5-8	CASSPSLAGAPMGGELFF	TGTGCCAGCAGCCCTTCTCTAGCGGGGGCTCCTATGGGCGGGGAGCTGTTTTTT
NA	NA	13	TRBJ1-2	TRBV9	CASSETGNYGYTF	TGTGCCAGCAGCGAAACAGGAAACTATGGCTACACCTTC
NA	NA	16	TRBJ2-5	TRBV5-1	CASSLGSTAVQETQYF	TGCGCCAGCAGCTTGGGATCAACAGCAGTACAAGAGACCCAGTACTTC
NA	NA	12	TRBJ2-7	TRBV2	CASSRSSYEQYF	TGTGCCAGCAGCCGGAGCTCCTACGAGCAGTACTTC
NA	NA	13	TRBJ2-7	TRBV6-5	CASSLSLGYEQYF	TGTGCCAGCAGTCTTAGCTTAGGCTACGAGCAGTACTTC
few	TRBD1	15	TRBJ2-5	TRBV2	CASSSRDRGPRTQYF	TGTGCCAGCAGTTCCCGGGACAGGGGGCCCCGGACCCAGTACTTC
NA	NA	14	TRBJ2-3	TRBV11-3	CASSSWTSTDTQYF	TGTGCCAGCAGCTCCTGGACTAGCACAGATACGCAGTATTTT
NA	NA	13	TRBJ1-3	TRBV11-2	CASSPERGNTIYF	TGTGCCAGCAGCCCCGAGCGGGGAAACACCATATATTTT
NA	NA	15	TRBJ1-4	TRBV28	CASSPTTGGNQKLFF	TGTGCCAGCAGCCCCACCACGGGGGGGAATCAAAAGCTGTTTTTT
NA	NA	12	TRBJ1-5	TRBV5-4	CASSFGDQPQHF	TGTGCCAGCAGCTTCGGAGATCAGCCCCAGCATTTT
NA	TRBD1	14	TRBJ1-6	TRBV3-1/TRBV3-2	CASSQAGGNSPLHF	TGTGCCAGCAGCCAAGCAGGGGGCAATTCACCCCTCCACTTT
NA	TRBD1	15	TRBJ2-5	TRBV4-1	CASSLVDRGRETQYF	TGCGCCAGCAGCCTCGTGGACAGGGGGCGTGAGACCCAGTACTTC
NA	NA	14	TRBJ1-6	TRBV28	CASSLPGPPSPLHF	TGTGCCAGCAGTTTACCTGGCCCCCCTTCACCCCTCCACTTT
once	TRBD1	15	TRBJ2-5	TRBV5-1	CASSLRTGTGETQYF	TGCGCCAGCAGCTTAAGGACAGGGACGGGAGAGACCCAGTACTTC
NA	TRBD1	12	TRBJ1-1	TRBV28	CASSLSGGEAFF	TGTGCCAGCAGTTTATCAGGGGGAGAAGCTTTCTTT
NA	TRBD1	18	TRBJ2-1	TRBV6-1	CASSGDRGLLSSYNEQFF	TGTGCCAGCAGTGGGGACAGGGGGCTCCTAAGCTCCTACAATGAGCAGTTCTTC
NA	NA	12	TRBJ2-7	TRBV12-3/TRBV12-4	CASSSIGGEQYF	TGTGCCAGCAGTAGTATAGGAGGGGAGCAGTACTTC
NA	NA	16	TRBJ1-6	TRBV30	CAWSPVGHGNNSPLHF	TGTGCCTGGAGTCCGGTGGGACATGGGAATAATTCACCCCTCCACTTT
NA	TRBD1	15	TRBJ2-2	TRBV19	CASSTTGQGTGELFF	TGTGCCAGTAGTACCACCGGACAGGGGACCGGGGAGCTGTTTTTT
NA	TRBD2	14	TRBJ2-1	TRBV10-3	CAISTGGANNEQFF	TGTGCCATCAGTACGGGGGGTGCAAACAATGAGCAGTTCTTC
NA	NA	12	TRBJ1-1	TRBV18	CASSIQYTEAFF	TGTGCCAGCTCAATCCAGTACACTGAAGCTTTCTTT
NA	TRBD1	18	TRBJ1-3	TRBV9	CASSVARDRGYSGNTIYF	TGTGCCAGCAGCGTAGCTCGGGACAGGGGGTACTCTGGAAACACCATATATTTT
NA	TRBD2	17	TRBJ2-1	TRBV10-2	CASRRSGGAGSYNEQFF	TGCGCCAGCAGAAGAAGCGGGGGGGCTGGCTCCTACAATGAGCAGTTCTTC
NA	NA	15	TRBJ2-7	TRBV6-5	CASSYDSGASYEQYF	TGTGCCAGCAGTTACGACAGTGGGGCGTCCTACGAGCAGTACTTC
once	NA	14	TRBJ1-1	TRBV6-5	CASSRSYTDTEAFF	TGTGCCAGCAGTCGGTCGTATACGGACACTGAAGCTTTCTTT
NA	NA	15	TRBJ2-5	TRBV11-2	CASSPRRSSEETQYF	TGTGCCAGCAGCCCGCGGCGGAGTAGCGAGGAGACCCAGTACTTC